The clone carrying this T cell receptor (beta chain) has at least ten counts. Its target is unknown. The sample, blood from the first hyperthyroidism diagnosis, precedes any ophthalmopathy symptoms. PBMCs were collected from a roughly 10 ml volume of fresh peripheral blood. The data originate from a study of T cells in Graves' hyperthyroidism and ophthalmopathy. Study results and limitations: A 13 V-J signature model discriminated ophthalmopathy versus stable hyperthyroidism. Most thyroid clonotypes expanded above 0.001 appeared in blood too.

Amplification of TCR beta CDR3 regions used RNA as the template. The HTBI primer set was used in a first-round RT-PCR of the TCR CDR3. TCRdb re-called the multiplex PCR reads through MiXCR, storing one row per CDR3 protein. Of some 380,000 distinct CDR3 sequences in the sample, about 13% were seen once. Germline CDR1 is LGHNT and CDR2 is FRNRAP. Trimming cost V 1 base and J 4 bases, with 10 bases left between them. The length of the CDR3 is 14 residues. This receptor was taken from a man younger than 40 with Graves' hyperthyroidism that later progressed to Graves' ophthalmopathy. The material sequenced was blood. This chain uses TRBV12-5 with TRBJ1-2; perhaps TRBD1 as D (5 bases). CDR3 in DNA: TGTGCTAGTGGTTTGGCCAGGGAATTCTATGGCTACACCTTC. It yields the protein CASGLAREFYGYTF.